This TCR beta chain was obtained from a study of T cell clonotyping in hematopoietic cell transplantation. Findings of the study overall: CD4 and CD8 repertoire contributions could not be separated without sorting. After transplant, recipient diversity fell while pathologically expanded clonotypes grew through day 180. Few recipient clonotypes overlapped donors; over 97% were de novo at given depth.

Measured with immunoSEQ multiplex PCR; TCRdb has only the in-frame clones, and not every one. The sample records approximately 16,000 clones, roughly 93% being singletons. Time point: recipient sample about 28 days before transplant, after cytoreduction. V lost 5 bases to trimming and J lost 4 bases, with 12 bases between them. CDR3 size: 14 residues. In germline, CDR1 is SNHLY, CDR2 FYNNEI. As concerns this clone: Its antigen is currently unknown.

The sample in question was peripheral blood mononuclear cells, obtained before stem cell transplant. V and J are TRBV2 and TRBJ1-5; D is unclear. This receptor was taken from a man aged 18-30 years with biphenotypic leukemia. Some clones in this sample may be carry-over from other donors' samples. As DNA, the CDR3 is TGTGCCAGCAGTTCCCGGACGGAAAATCAGCCCCAGCATTTT. Protein product: CASSSRTENQPQHF. The whole variable domain, filled in from reference TRBV2 and TRBJ1-5, reads EPEVTQTPSHQVTQMGQEVILRCVPISNHLYFYWYRQILGQKVEFLVSFYNNEISEKSEIFDDQFSVERPDGSNFTLKIRSTKLEDSAMYFCASSSRTENQPQHFGDGTRLSIL.